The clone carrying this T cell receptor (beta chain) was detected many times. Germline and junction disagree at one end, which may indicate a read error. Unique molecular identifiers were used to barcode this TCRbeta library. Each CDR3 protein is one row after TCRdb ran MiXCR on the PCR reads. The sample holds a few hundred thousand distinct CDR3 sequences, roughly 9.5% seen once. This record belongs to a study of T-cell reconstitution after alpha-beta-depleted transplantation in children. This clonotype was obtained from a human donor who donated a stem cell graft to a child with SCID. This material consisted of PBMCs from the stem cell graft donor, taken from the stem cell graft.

Here the CDR3 reads CAISESDRDGWF. For the CDR3, the DNA is TGTGCCATCAGTGAGTCCGACCGGGACGGGTGGTTT. The chain has TRBV10-3 and TRBJ2-3; the D gene could be TRBD1 or TRBD2 (5 bases each). Germline CDR1 is ENHRY and CDR2 is SYGVKD. The CDR3 sequence is 12 residues long.